The text below deals with one T cell receptor (beta chain). The sample comes from a study of blood T cell repertoires in COVID-19. Sequencing used immunoSEQ multiplex PCR; TCRdb keeps in-frame clones, though not all of them. The data show 450,000 or so clones, with 89% seen just once and roughly 0.92% held by the top ten. Trimming stripped 1 base from V and 4 bases from J, with 10 bases between. Per germline, CDR1 LGHDT and CDR2 YNNKEL (reference sequence). The CDR3 is 14 residues long. The source is a man aged 18 to 30 with COVID-19, enrolled during active disease. The sequenced sample consisted of peripheral blood. This sequence joins TRBV3-1 (or the pseudogene TRBV3-2) and TRBJ2-5; TRBD2 is a possible D gene (6 bases). CDR3 loop: CASSQGGILETQYF. CDR3 in DNA: TGTGCCAGCAGCCAAGGCGGGATTCTAGAGACCCAGTACTTC.